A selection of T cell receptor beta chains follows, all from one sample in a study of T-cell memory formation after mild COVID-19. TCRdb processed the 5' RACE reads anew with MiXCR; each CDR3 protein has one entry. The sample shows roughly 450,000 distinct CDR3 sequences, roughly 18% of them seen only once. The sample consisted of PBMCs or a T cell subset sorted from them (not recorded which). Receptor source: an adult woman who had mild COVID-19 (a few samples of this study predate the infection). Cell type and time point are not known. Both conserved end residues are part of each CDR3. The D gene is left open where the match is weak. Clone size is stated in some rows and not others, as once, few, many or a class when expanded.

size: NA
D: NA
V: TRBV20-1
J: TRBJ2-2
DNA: TGCAGTGCTACTCTGGGCGGCGGGGAGCTGTTTTTT
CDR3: CSATLGGGELFF

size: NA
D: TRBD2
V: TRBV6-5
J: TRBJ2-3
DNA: TGTGCCAGCAGTTCCCGTCGTAGCGGGGGGCGCACAGATACGCAGTATTTT
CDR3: CASSSRRSGGRTDTQYF

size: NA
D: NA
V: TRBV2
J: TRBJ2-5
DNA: TGTGCCAGCAGTAATCGAGAGACCCAGTACTTC
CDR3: CASSNRETQYF

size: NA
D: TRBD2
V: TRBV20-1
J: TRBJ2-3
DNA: TGCAGTGCTAGAGCCCCTAGCGGGAATACGCAGTATTTT
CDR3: CSARAPSGNTQYF

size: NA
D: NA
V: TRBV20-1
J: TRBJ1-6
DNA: TGCAGTGCTAGTAATGGGTTCCGGGTCGGGATTTCACCCCTCCACTTT
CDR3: CSASNGFRVGISPLHF

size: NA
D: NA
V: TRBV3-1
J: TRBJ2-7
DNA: TGTGCCAGCAGCCAATCCCCCTCCGGGGGGCGCGAGCAGTACTTC
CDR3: CASSQSPSGGREQYF

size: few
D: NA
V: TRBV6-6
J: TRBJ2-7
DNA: TGTGCCAGCAGTTACTCCTTCCGGGAGCAGTACTTC
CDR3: CASSYSFREQYF

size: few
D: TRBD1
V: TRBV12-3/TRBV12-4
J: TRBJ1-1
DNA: TGTGCCAGCAGTTCAGGGGGATGGGGATTCGCGAACACTGAAGCTTTCTTT
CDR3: CASSSGGWGFANTEAFF

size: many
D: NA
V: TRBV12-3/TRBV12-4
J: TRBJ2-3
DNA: TGTGCCAGCAGTTTAACCGGGGGTCGGACAGATACGCAGTATTTT
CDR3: CASSLTGGRTDTQYF

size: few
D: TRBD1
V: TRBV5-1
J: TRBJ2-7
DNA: TGCGCCAGCAGCTTGGAAGCCGGGACAGGTCGGGGCGAGCAGTACTTC
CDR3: CASSLEAGTGRGEQYF

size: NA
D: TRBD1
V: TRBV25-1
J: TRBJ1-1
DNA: TGTGCCAGCAGTGAATCCCGACAGGGGATCACTGAAGCTTTCTTT
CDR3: CASSESRQGITEAFF

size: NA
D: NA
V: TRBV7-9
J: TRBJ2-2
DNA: TGTGCCAGCAGCTTAGGGGGACATCTGGTGAACACCGGGGAGCTGTTTTTT
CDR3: CASSLGGHLVNTGELFF

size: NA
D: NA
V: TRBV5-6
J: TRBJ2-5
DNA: TGTGCCAGCAGCTTGAGGTCAGAGACCCAGTACTTC
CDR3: CASSLRSETQYF

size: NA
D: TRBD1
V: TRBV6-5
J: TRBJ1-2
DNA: TGTGCCAGCAGCAGACAGGGAGACTATGGCTACACCTTC
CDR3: CASSRQGDYGYTF

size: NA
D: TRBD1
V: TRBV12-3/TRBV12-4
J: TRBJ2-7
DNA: TGTGCCAGCACCCGGGACAGCTCCTACGAGCAGTACTTC
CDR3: CASTRDSSYEQYF

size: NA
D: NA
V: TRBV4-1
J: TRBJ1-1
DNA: TGCGCCAGCAGCCAAGCCTCGGGAGGGATCTTTGAAGCTTTCTTT
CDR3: CASSQASGGIFEAFF